Listed below are T cell receptor beta chains from one sample, sequenced in a study of blood T cell repertoires in COVID-19. Profiling relied on immunoSEQ multiplex PCR, and the TCRdb table lists in-frame clones only, not all of them. Among over 85,000 clones listed, roughly 92% were seen once. Sample: peripheral blood. Receptor source: a woman in her 50s with COVID-19, enrolled during active disease. Both conserved end residues are part of each CDR3. A D gene is named only where the DNA matches it firmly. Some rows mark clone size as missing; the rest say once, few, many or name a class of expanded clone.

J | D | V | size | DNA | CDR3
TRBJ2-3 | NA | TRBV5-4 | NA | TGTGCCAGCAGTTACGACGGGTCACCTACGCAGTATTTT | CASSYDGSPTQYF
TRBJ1-5 | NA | TRBV28 | NA | TGTGCCAGCAGTTTAGTCGGAGGGGGCAATCAGCCCCAGCATTTT | CASSLVGGGNQPQHF
TRBJ1-1 | NA | TRBV27 | few | TGTGCCAGCAAAAACAGGGTGGGAACTGAAGCTTTCTTT | CASKNRVGTEAFF
TRBJ1-3 | NA | TRBV5-1 | NA | TGCGCCAGCAGCCCAACAGATGTGGGAAACACCATATATTTT | CASSPTDVGNTIYF
TRBJ1-5 | NA | TRBV19 | NA | TGTGCCAGTAGTTACTTAGGGGGCAATCAGCCCCAGCATTTT | CASSYLGGNQPQHF
TRBJ1-3 | TRBD1 | TRBV9 | once | TGTGCCAGCAGCGGTTCGGACAGGGGGCACGGAAACACCATATATTTT | CASSGSDRGHGNTIYF
TRBJ1-1 | NA | TRBV27 | NA | TGTGCCAGCAGCATTGGGACTATGAACACTGAAGCTTTCTTT | CASSIGTMNTEAFF
TRBJ2-1 | TRBD2 | TRBV10-1 | NA | TGCGCCAGCAGTACGGCTAGCGGGGGGGCCTATGAGCAGTTCTTC | CASSTASGGAYEQFF
TRBJ2-1 | NA | TRBV6-4 | NA | TGTGCCAGCAGTCCGTTTATGCAGGCCTACAATGAGCAGTTCTTC | CASSPFMQAYNEQFF
TRBJ2-1 | TRBD1 | TRBV6-5 | NA | TGTGCCAGCAGTTACCATCCGCAGGGGGCGAATGAGCAGTTCTTC | CASSYHPQGANEQFF
TRBJ2-1 | TRBD2 | TRBV7-9 | NA | TGTGCCAGCAGCTCCCGGACTAGCGGGGGAGTCTCCTACAATGAGCAGTTCTTC | CASSSRTSGGVSYNEQFF
TRBJ2-7 | TRBD2 | TRBV7-9 | NA | TGTGCCAGCAGCTTAGACCTGGGACTACTCGAGCAGTACTTC | CASSLDLGLLEQYF
TRBJ1-2 | NA | TRBV14 | NA | TGTGCCAGCAGCCAAGACCTGGGGGGCTATGGCTACACCTTC | CASSQDLGGYGYTF
TRBJ2-3 | TRBD2 | TRBV2 | NA | TGTGCCAGCCGCCTGTCTAGCGGGGGCAGGGATACGCAGTATTTT | CASRLSSGGRDTQYF
TRBJ1-2 | NA | TRBV11-2 | NA | TGTGCCAGTGCCCCGGTGAAGAATTCGAACTATGGCTACACCTTC | CASAPVKNSNYGYTF
TRBJ2-3 | TRBD2 | TRBV9 | NA | TGTGCCAGCAGCGTAGGGGAGGGAGATACGCAGTATTTT | CASSVGEGDTQYF
TRBJ2-4 | TRBD2 | TRBV9 | NA | TGTGCCAGCAGCGTAGGGCGCCGGGGGGTAGCCAAAAACATTCAGTACTTC | CASSVGRRGVAKNIQYF
TRBJ1-1 | TRBD1 | TRBV4-3 | NA | TGCGCCAGCAGCCTTGACAGGGGGAACACTGAAGCTTTCTTT | CASSLDRGNTEAFF
TRBJ2-5 | TRBD1 | TRBV6-6 | NA | TGTGCCAGCAGTCACCACCCGAGGGACAGGGCTTGGGAGACCCAGTACTTC | CASSHHPRDRAWETQYF
TRBJ1-1 | TRBD1 | TRBV3-1/TRBV3-2 | NA | TGTGCCAGCAAGGGGGCTGGCACTGAAGCTTTCTTT | CASKGAGTEAFF
TRBJ2-7 | TRBD1 | TRBV7-2 | NA | TGTGCCAGCAGCTTATTCCGGACAGGGAATTACGAGCAGTACTTC | CASSLFRTGNYEQYF
TRBJ1-3 | NA | TRBV11-2 | NA | TGTGCCAGCAGCCACTCCTCTGGAAACACCATATATTTT | CASSHSSGNTIYF